The sequence of this T cell receptor beta chain was determined in a study of blood T cell repertoires in COVID-19. Across the study: Samples came from the United States, Italy and Spain, spanning acute and convalescent COVID-19. PBMCs, B-cell-depleted T cells, or T cells were the source of the cDNA or gDNA that made up the material.

In the original processing: Amplification from reference gene primers served as the basis for estimated nucleated cell counts. Only in-frame clones appear in the TCRdb table, and some are missing; sequencing was by immunoSEQ multiplex PCR. V, J and clone size derive from that table, while D and trimming were established from the DNA sequence. The sample lists about 120,000 clones; approximately 70% were seen once. The CDR3 contains 18 residues. V was shortened by 1 base and J by 1 base, with 17 bases between the two germline ends. The germline V gene encodes CDR1 KGHSH and CDR2 LQKENI. This sequence was found in a human donor with acute or convalescent COVID-19. The donor label of this sample is uncertain. The sequencing input was peripheral blood. The chain couples TRBV18 to TRBJ1-5; tentatively, D is TRBD1 (5 bases). CDR3 DNA sequence: TGTGCCAGCTCACCACTCCCTCCGGGTCGGGGGAGCAATCAGCCCCAGCATTTT. This sequence encodes CASSPLPPGRGSNQPQHF.